Sequencing of this TCR beta chain was carried out in a study of blood T cells in healthy people across ages. Through a sample-barcoded 5' primer and a J-beta primer mix, a second PCR was run for roughly 6 to 11 cycles. TCRdb itself ran the 5' RACE reads through MiXCR, one entry per CDR3 protein. The repertoire consists of about 1.6 million distinct CDR3 sequences, with roughly 30% occurring once and the leading ten covering around 11%. This CDR3 contains 14 residues. V shed 4 bases and J 5 bases; nucleotides not matched to a gene: 7. The germline V gene has CDR1 KGHSH and CDR2 LQKENI. This clonotype was counted a few times.

The rearrangement joins TRBV18 to TRBJ2-5; the match to TRBD1 covers 7 bases. This sequence originates from a woman aged 25 to 39 in good health. The sequenced sample consisted of blood. CDR3 residues: CASSLQGRGETQYF. CDR3 in DNA: TGTGCCAGCTCACTACAGGGGCGAGGGGAGACCCAGTACTTC.